This T cell receptor (beta chain) is from a study of T-cell reconstitution after alpha-beta-depleted transplantation in children. The authors prepared the TCRbeta library with unique molecular identifiers. Each CDR3 protein is one row after TCRdb ran MiXCR on the PCR reads. The sample consists of about 610,000 distinct CDR3 sequences, about 10% of them appearing once. J gave up 2 bases and V 1 base, and 3 bases lay outside the gene matches. Germline V gene data show CDR1 as MNHNS and CDR2 as SASEGT. The CDR3 runs 16 residues. The origin of this receptor is a human donor who donated a stem cell graft to a child with acute myeloid leukemia. The chain couples TRBV6-1 to TRBJ2-7, with 12 nucleotides matching TRBD1. Source: PBMCs from the stem cell graft donor, taken from the stem cell graft. As DNA, the CDR3 is TGTGCCAGCAGTGAAGGGGACAGGGGGCCTCCCTACGAGCAGTACTTC. It translates to CASSEGDRGPPYEQYF.